The sequence of this T cell receptor (beta chain) was determined in a study of blood T cell repertoires in COVID-19. For the study at large: Sample material is recorded as cDNA or gDNA derived from T cells, B-cell-depleted T cells, or PBMCs.

Data came from immunoSEQ multiplex PCR; TCRdb stores just in-frame clones and leaves some out. The table shows 77,000 or so clones, with roughly 76% occurring only once. Germline V CDR1 and CDR2: MNHEY, SVGEGT. V dropped 4 bases and J dropped 7 bases, with 11 bases sitting between them. The CDR3 covers 14 residues. The sequenced sample was peripheral blood. This TCR came from a woman older than 75 with active or convalescent COVID-19. The chain joins TRBV6-2 or TRBV6-3 to TRBJ1-6; D possibly corresponds to TRBD1 (5 bases). The CDR3 sequence: CASSWTSPNSPLHF. As DNA, the CDR3 is TGTGCCAGCAGTTGGACATCACCGAATTCACCCCTCCACTTT.